The rows below give T cell receptor beta chains drawn from one sample of a study of T cell changes during pregnancy in multiple sclerosis. Method: immunoSEQ multiplex PCR; TCRdb's copy keeps in-frame clones and lacks some. The table records under 50,000 clones, approximately 95% of them present only once. The sequences come from CD8+ T cells from peripheral blood mononuclear cells, collected in the first trimester of pregnancy. Every receptor here comes from a female donor with multiple sclerosis, enrolled in a pregnancy study. The CDR3 runs from the conserved cysteine through the conserved F or W. A D gene is named only where the DNA matches it firmly. Only some rows state a clone size, as once, few, many or a class for expanded clones.

CDR3 DNA | CDR3 protein | D gene | clone size | J gene | V gene
TGTGCCAGCAGCTCCCCGGGACTAGCGGGAGGGATCCCAGGGCAGTACTTC | CASSSPGLAGGIPGQYF | - | - | TRBJ2-7 | TRBV21-1
TGTGCCAGCAGCTTAGTTCCGCGGGGGAACACCGGGGAGCTGTTTTTT | CASSLVPRGNTGELFF | - | - | TRBJ2-2 | TRBV7-6
TGCAGCGTACGCCTAGCGGGAGAGGTAACAGATACGCAGTATTTT | CSVRLAGEVTDTQYF | TRBD2 | - | TRBJ2-3 | TRBV29-1
TGTGCCAGCAGCTTAGACGCTACAGCCAAAAACATTCAGTACTTC | CASSLDATAKNIQYF | - | - | TRBJ2-4 | TRBV7-9
TGTGCCTGGGGACAGGGAAATCAGCCCCAGCATTTT | CAWGQGNQPQHF | TRBD1 | - | TRBJ1-5 | TRBV30
TGTGCCTGCTCCGCGACAGGGACATTCAATCAGCCCCAGCATTTT | CACSATGTFNQPQHF | TRBD1 | - | TRBJ1-5 | TRBV19
TGTGCCAGCAGCCCGGGACTAGCGGGAGGGTGGTGGGCAGATACGCAGTATTTT | CASSPGLAGGWWADTQYF | TRBD2 | - | TRBJ2-3 | TRBV9
TGTGCCAGCAGCGGTACTAGCGGGAGGGCGGCTGAGCAGTTCTTC | CASSGTSGRAAEQFF | TRBD2 | - | TRBJ2-1 | TRBV9
TGTGCCAGCAGTGAACGGGAGGGAAGGCAGCCCCAGCATTTT | CASSEREGRQPQHF | - | - | TRBJ1-5 | TRBV6-1
TGTGCCAGCGGAATAGCGGGAGGGCGGGGAGATACGCAGTATTTT | CASGIAGGRGDTQYF | TRBD2 | - | TRBJ2-3 | TRBV27
TGCAGCGTTGACGGGGTTTCGGACGAGCAGTACTTC | CSVDGVSDEQYF | - | - | TRBJ2-7 | TRBV29-1
TGTGCCAGCAGTGAACCAACCTTGAGGACCCAGTACTTC | CASSEPTLRTQYF | - | - | TRBJ2-5 | TRBV25-1
TGTGCCAGCTGCCTGGGACAGGGTGTTCAGCCCCAGCATTTT | CASCLGQGVQPQHF | TRBD1 | - | TRBJ1-5 | TRBV28
TGTGCCAGCAGCCCCTTGCTCTATTCCTACGAGCAGTACTTC | CASSPLLYSYEQYF | - | - | TRBJ2-7 | TRBV27
TGTGCCAGTAGTATAGGAGGGGGGGACACTGAAGCTTTCTTT | CASSIGGGDTEAFF | - | - | TRBJ1-1 | TRBV19
TGCGCCAGCAGCCAAGTAGCGGGAGCGAGCACAGATACGCAGTATTTT | CASSQVAGASTDTQYF | TRBD2 | - | TRBJ2-3 | TRBV4-1
TGTGCCTGGGGCCCCGGGTCCTATAATTCACCCCTCCACTTT | CAWGPGSYNSPLHF | - | - | TRBJ1-6 | TRBV30
TGTGCCAGCAGCTTAGGCCTAGCCAAAAACATTCAGTACTTC | CASSLGLAKNIQYF | - | once | TRBJ2-4 | TRBV13
TGTGCCAGCAGCTCCTCAGGGGGTTTGAACACTGAAGCTTTCTTT | CASSSSGGLNTEAFF | TRBD1 | - | TRBJ1-1 | TRBV7-9
TGCGCCAGCAGCCAAGATGGGACAGGGGAAATGGAAGCTTTCTTT | CASSQDGTGEMEAFF | TRBD1 | - | TRBJ1-1 | TRBV4-1
TGTGCCAGCAGCTTTAGCGGGACCGGACCCGGGGAGCTGTTTTTT | CASSFSGTGPGELFF | TRBD2 | - | TRBJ2-2 | TRBV7-6
TGTGCCAGCAGCCCCGAGATGAGCGATGAAGAGACCCAGTACTTC | CASSPEMSDEETQYF | - | - | TRBJ2-5 | TRBV5-6
TGTGCCAGCAGCTCGCAGGGGGAGGATAGCAATCAGCCCCAGCATTTT | CASSSQGEDSNQPQHF | TRBD1 | - | TRBJ1-5 | TRBV13
TGTGCCAGTAGTTGGGGAGGGGCTGAAGCTTTCTTT | CASSWGGAEAFF | - | - | TRBJ1-1 | TRBV19
TGTGCCAGCAATCCCTTTCTGAGCACAGATACGCAGTATTTT | CASNPFLSTDTQYF | - | - | TRBJ2-3 | TRBV9
TGTGCCAGCAGTTGGGCCGGGACAGAACAAGAGACCCAGTACTTC | CASSWAGTEQETQYF | TRBD1 | - | TRBJ2-5 | TRBV7-6
TGTGCCAGCAGCCACTCAGGGGGCAGGAACACCATATATTTT | CASSHSGGRNTIYF | TRBD1 | few | TRBJ1-3 | TRBV16
TGTGCCAGCAGTTACCGCTCACGACAGGGCGGCTACACCTTC | CASSYRSRQGGYTF | TRBD1 | - | TRBJ1-2 | TRBV6-5
TGTGCCAGCAGCTTTTCTCCAGGGTACGGCTCCTACGAGCAGTACTTC | CASSFSPGYGSYEQYF | - | - | TRBJ2-7 | TRBV5-5
TGTGCCAGCAGCGGCCTGGCTAGCGGGAGGAATGAGCAGTTCTTC | CASSGLASGRNEQFF | TRBD2 | once | TRBJ2-1 | TRBV7-8
TGTGCCAGCAGCGTGGAGGGAGGGCCGAGAGATACGCAGTATTTT | CASSVEGGPRDTQYF | TRBD2 | - | TRBJ2-3 | TRBV9
TGCGCCAGCAGCCAAGCTCCGGGACAGGGGGCCGGTGAGCAGTTCTTC | CASSQAPGQGAGEQFF | TRBD1 | - | TRBJ2-1 | TRBV4-1
TGTGCCAGCAGTGCGCGACACACTAGCAATCAGCCCCAGCATTTT | CASSARHTSNQPQHF | - | - | TRBJ1-5 | TRBV6-4
TGTGCCAGCAGCTTACGTCAGCGAGCCGGTTTATCCTACGAGCAGTACTTC | CASSLRQRAGLSYEQYF | - | - | TRBJ2-7 | TRBV7-2
TGCGCCAGCAGCCAAGATATAAGGGGACTAGCAGCACCTCTAGCCAAAAACATTCAGTACTTC | CASSQDIRGLAAPLAKNIQYF | TRBD2 | once | TRBJ2-4 | TRBV4-1
TGCGCCAGCAGCTTTGGAGGGACGAACACCGGGGAGCTGTTTTTT | CASSFGGTNTGELFF | - | - | TRBJ2-2 | TRBV5-1
TGCGCCAGCAGCCAAGATGGGAGCGGGAGTAGATTCAATGAGCAGTTCTTC | CASSQDGSGSRFNEQFF | TRBD2 | - | TRBJ2-1 | TRBV4-3
TGTGCTAGTGCCCCGGGCGGGGGTTATCAGCCCCAGCATTTT | CASAPGGGYQPQHF | - | - | TRBJ1-5 | TRBV12-5
TGTGCCAGCATCACAGGGGAAATCGCGAACACCGGGGAGCTGTTTTTT | CASITGEIANTGELFF | TRBD1 | - | TRBJ2-2 | TRBV7-9
TGTGCCAGCAGCTTCCATCTAGCGGGAGGGCCCTTAGCCAAAAACATTCAGTACTTC | CASSFHLAGGPLAKNIQYF | - | - | TRBJ2-4 | TRBV12-1
TGCGCCAGCCAGGAACGAGGGGGAGACTACAATGAGCAGTTCTTC | CASQERGGDYNEQFF | - | - | TRBJ2-1 | TRBV5-1
TGCGCCAGCAGCCAGGGGGGCGGGACTACCATCGGAGAGACCCAGTACTTC | CASSQGGGTTIGETQYF | - | - | TRBJ2-5 | TRBV4-1
TGTGCCAGCAGCTTAGCGCGCGGGATGGATGAGCAGTTCTTC | CASSLARGMDEQFF | - | - | TRBJ2-1 | TRBV7-9